This T cell receptor beta chain was sequenced for a study of glioma-infiltrating T cells. Findings and caveats of the study: Tissue and blood shared very few CDR3 sequences.

The V end was cut by 4 bases, the J end by 14 bases, with 27 bases between. Germline V gives CDR1 MGHRA, CDR2 YSYEKL. The CDR3 is 17 amino acids. In regard to this clonotype: As yet, its antigen is unknown.

The iRepertoire nested amplicon-rescue multiplex PCR amplified TCR alpha and beta CDR3s from RNA. Each CDR3 protein is one row after TCRdb ran MiXCR on the multiplex PCR reads. The sample lists approximately 100,000 distinct CDR3 sequences, under 30% occurring once. The source is a human donor with low-grade glioma or glioblastoma, undergoing nonglioma brain surgery, or in good health (not recorded which). The material sequenced was glioma tissue, nonneoplastic brain tissue, or PBMCs (not recorded which). The chain uses TRBV4-1 and TRBJ1-6; D might be TRBD1 (5 bases). Here the CDR3 DNA reads TGCGCCAGCAGCCCCACAACTCGAAGGACCGGGGCCCTCACCCTCCACTTT. Translation: CASSPTTRRTGALTLHF.